There are a few counts of the clone carrying this T cell receptor (beta chain). The antigen is undetermined. This sample is drawn from a study of beta chain features in type 1 diabetes. Germline V gene lookup returns CDR1 SGHVS and CDR2 FNYEAQ. This CDR3 region has 13 residues. Trimming shortened V by 1 base and J by 1 base, and 2 bases separated the two germline ends. The authors reverse transcribed all of the isolated RNA, so sequencing captured expressed TCRB transcripts. Only in-frame clones appear in the TCRdb table, and some are missing; sequencing was by immunoSEQ multiplex PCR. The data hold about 930,000 clones, with 17% observed a single time. Study-wide points: Patients and controls would share equally any PCR tilt toward shorter templates.

Sequenced material: naive CD4+ T cells from blood. V usage is TRBV7-6 and J usage is TRBJ2-1, with D uncertain. The sequence derives from a woman under 30 in good health. The CDR3 sequence is CASSLGSYNEQFF. CDR3 coding DNA: TGTGCCAGCAGCTTAGGTTCCTACAATGAGCAGTTCTTC. The variable domain in full, completed from reference TRBV7-6 and TRBJ2-1, reads GAGVSQSPRYKVTKRGQDVALRCDPISGHVSLYWYRQALGQGPEFLTYFNYEAQQDKSGLPNDRFSAERPEGSISTLTIQRTEQRDSAMYRCASSLGSYNEQFFGPGTRLTVL.